Following are 17 T cell receptor beta chains from one sample sequenced in a study of response to subunit inactivated influenza vaccine (dated by TCRdb to 2016 to 2018). Libraries came from RT-PCR. Sequencing instrument: Illumina HiSeq 2500. TCRdb reprocessing: public reads trimmed at Q25 with fastp, clones called with MiXCR, in-frame beta chains kept. Identical CDR3 protein sequences are pooled into one entry, listed with their most common genes and DNA. This sample has 600,000 to 850,000 distinct CDR3 sequences in its table, and 12% to 15% of those were observed once. The top ten hold 7.5% to 8% of the sample. The material was PBMCs from blood, obtained approximately 15 days before vaccination. Receptors originate from a man aged 45 to 65 who received an inactivated influenza vaccine. Donor details come from another sample of the same person, matched by shared clones.

This clonotype was seen at least ten times. The rearrangement uses TRBV18 and TRBJ1-5; D is possibly TRBD1 (6 bases). The CDR3 consists of 13 residues. CDR1 KGHSH and CDR2 LQKENI come from the germline V gene. Trimming shortened V by 3 bases and J by 5 bases, and 8 bases separated the two germline ends. The CDR3 sequence: CASSPDSYQPQHF. CDR3 in DNA: TGTGCCAGCTCACCGGACAGTTATCAGCCCCAGCATTTT.

In this sample, this clonotype turned up a few times. The chain combines TRBV24-1 with TRBJ1-2; D gene uncertain. Trimming took 2 bases from V and 4 from J, leaving 4 bases between them. The germline V gene encodes CDR1 KGHDR and CDR2 SFDVKD. CDR3 length: 12 amino acids. The CDR3 DNA reads as TGTGCCACCAGTGATTCAGTCTATGGCTACACCTTC. It translates to CATSDSVYGYTF.

This clonotype was observed at least ten times. The chain joins TRBV12-3 or TRBV12-4 to TRBJ1-6; D unclear. The CDR3 extends over 16 amino acids. V was pared by 8 bases and J by 4 bases, with 18 bases between. The CDR3 DNA sequence: TGTGCCAGCGATCGAGGCCGTGGAAGGTATAATTCACCCCTCCACTTT. It translates to CASDRGRGRYNSPLHF.

This chain links TRBV2 with TRBJ1-4, with D unresolved. This CDR3 is 13 amino acids long. V lost 8 bases to trimming and J lost 5 bases, with 12 bases between them. Germline CDR1 and CDR2: SNHLY and FYNNEI. The chain's CDR3 is CASLQSLNEKLFF. As DNA, the CDR3 is TGTGCCAGCTTACAGTCCCTCAATGAAAAACTGTTTTTT. The full variable domain, in which reference TRBV2 and TRBJ1-4 provide the parts outside the CDR3, is EPEVTQTPSHQVTQMGQEVILRCVPISNHLYFYWYRQILGQKVEFLVSFYNNEISEKSEIFDDQFSVERPDGSNFTLKIRSTKLEDSAMYFCASLQSLNEKLFFGSGTQLSVL.

Only a few counts were recorded for this clonotype. J is TRBJ2-6 and V is TRBV6-5; D is ambiguous. CDR3 length: 15 amino acids. CDR1 and CDR2 from the germline V gene are MNHEY and SVGAGI. Trimming took 2 bases from V and 0 from J, leaving 5 bases between them. This CDR3 reads CASSYGNSGANVLTF. The DNA for the CDR3 is TGTGCCAGCAGTTACGGGAACTCTGGGGCCAACGTCCTGACTTTC.

This clonotype was recorded a few times. The rearrangement links TRBV3-1 to TRBJ1-2, with 7 nucleotides matching TRBD1. The CDR3 is 13 residues long. With 2 bases clipped from V and 7 bases from J, the junction kept 4 bases outside the gene matches. Germline V lookup: CDR1 LGHDT, CDR2 YNNKEL (reference sequence). The CDR3 coding sequence is TGTGCCAGCAGCCAACAGGGGGGCGGTGGCTACACCTTC. Its translation: CASSQQGGGGYTF.

The CDR3 loop is CASSESAGGITEAFF. The CDR3 nucleotides are TGTGCCAGCAGTGAATCGGCAGGGGGGATCACTGAAGCTTTCTTT. This chain links TRBV6-1 with TRBJ1-1, with 7 nucleotides matching TRBD1. CDR3 length: 15 amino acids. CDR1 is MNHNS, CDR2 SASEGT, per germline. Trimming at V came to 2 bases and at J to 4 bases, leaving 7 bases not matched to a gene.

This clonotype was detected only a few times. J is TRBJ2-3 and V is TRBV5-6; D ambiguous. This CDR3 contains 17 residues. Trimming removed 0 bases from V and 2 bases from J, with 16 bases in between. CDR1 SGHDT and CDR2 YYEEEE come from the germline V gene. CDR3 residues: CASSLEGVRELTDTQYF. The CDR3, as DNA: TGTGCCAGCAGCTTGGAGGGCGTGAGAGAGCTCACAGATACGCAGTATTTT.

This chain links TRBV20-1 with TRBJ1-1, with D uncertain. V lost 6 bases to trimming and J lost 5 bases, with 22 bases between them. Per germline, CDR1 DFQATT and CDR2 SNEGSKA (reference sequence). The CDR3 covers 15 residues. The DNA of the CDR3 is TGCAGTGCACCTCCCCGGACTTCGCCGGTAACTGAAGCTTTCTTT. Translated: CSAPPRTSPVTEAFF.

The sample holds a few counts of this clonotype. The chain carries TRBV5-1 and TRBJ2-3, with D unresolved. Per the germline V gene, CDR1 is SGHRS and CDR2 is YFSETQ. This CDR3 contains 14 residues. V lost 7 bases and J lost 0, with 12 bases in between. This CDR3 reads CASGYYSSTDTQYF. The CDR3 DNA is TGCGCCAGCGGGTACTACTCTAGCACAGATACGCAGTATTTT. The whole variable domain, remainder taken from reference TRBV5-1 and TRBJ2-3, is KAGVTQTPRYLIKTRGQQVTLSCSPISGHRSVSWYQQTPGQGLQFLFEYFSETQRNKGNFPGRFSGRQFSNSRSEMNVSTLELGDSALYLCASGYYSSTDTQYFGPGTRLTVL.

Concerning this clonotype itself: This clone may be a read error of a much larger clone one base away. The chain carries TRBV4-3 and TRBJ2-1, with D possibly matching TRBD2 (5 bases). This CDR3 has 16 amino acids. CDR1 and CDR2 from the germline V gene are LGHNA and YSLEER. CDR3 nucleotides: TGCGCCACCAGCCAAGTTAGAGGGAGTGGTAACAATGAGCAGTTCTTC. Protein product: CATSQVRGSGNNEQFF.

This chain connects TRBV5-1 to TRBJ2-6; 8 positions match TRBD1. This CDR3 comprises 18 residues. Germline V CDR1 and CDR2: SGHRS, YFSETQ. J gave up 1 base and V 5 bases, and 11 bases lay outside the gene matches. The CDR3 nucleotides read TGCGCCAGCAGTCATCCCAGGGGGCCCGGGTCTGGGGCCAACGTCCTGACTTTC. This gives the protein CASSHPRGPGSGANVLTF.

This clonotype was seen many times. V and J are TRBV5-1 and TRBJ2-1; the match to TRBD1 covers 8 bases. V shed 4 bases, J shed 0 bases, and the junction held 6 bases outside the gene matches. The CDR3 is made up of 16 amino acids. Germline values: CDR1 SGHRS, CDR2 YFSETQ. CDR3 loop: CASSPTGGLSYNEQFF. The DNA of the CDR3 is TGCGCCAGCAGCCCTACAGGGGGTCTCTCCTACAATGAGCAGTTCTTC.

This clonotype was seen ten or more times. The V call is TRBV20-1, the J call TRBJ2-1; tentatively, D is TRBD1 (6 bases). The CDR3 extends over 12 amino acids. V was clipped by 5 bases and J by 6 bases, with 11 bases between them. The germline V gene encodes CDR1 DFQATT and CDR2 SNEGSKA (reference sequence). CDR3 region: CSAPAGVNEQFF. The CDR3 DNA reads as TGCAGTGCTCCGGCAGGGGTCAATGAGCAGTTCTTC.

J is TRBJ1-3 and V is TRBV6-1; D not resolved. Per germline, CDR1 MNHNS and CDR2 SASEGT. V was cut by 4 bases and J by 3 bases, with 16 bases left in between. The CDR3 contains 16 residues. CDR3 coding DNA: TGTGCCAGCAGTGTCTCCGGGCCCAAGAGTGGAAACACCATATATTTT. This translates into CASSVSGPKSGNTIYF.

This sequence joins TRBV7-9 and TRBJ1-1; possible D gene TRBD1, 6 bases. The germline V gene encodes CDR1 SEHNR and CDR2 FQNEAQ (reference sequence). This CDR3 has 16 residues. The germline V and J ends were trimmed by 3 bases and 0 bases, with 14 bases remaining between them. The CDR3 nucleotides are TGTGCCAGCAGCTTCGGGACACCGCTTATGAACACTGAAGCTTTCTTT. Its translation: CASSFGTPLMNTEAFF.

The gene calls are TRBV12-3 or TRBV12-4 and TRBJ1-3; D is unresolved. The ends were cut back, 9 bases at V and 0 bases at J, with 12 bases in the middle. This CDR3 contains 14 residues. For the CDR3, the DNA is TGTGCCAGTAAAAGCCCAGGCTCTGGAAACACCATATATTTT. This gives the protein CASKSPGSGNTIYF.